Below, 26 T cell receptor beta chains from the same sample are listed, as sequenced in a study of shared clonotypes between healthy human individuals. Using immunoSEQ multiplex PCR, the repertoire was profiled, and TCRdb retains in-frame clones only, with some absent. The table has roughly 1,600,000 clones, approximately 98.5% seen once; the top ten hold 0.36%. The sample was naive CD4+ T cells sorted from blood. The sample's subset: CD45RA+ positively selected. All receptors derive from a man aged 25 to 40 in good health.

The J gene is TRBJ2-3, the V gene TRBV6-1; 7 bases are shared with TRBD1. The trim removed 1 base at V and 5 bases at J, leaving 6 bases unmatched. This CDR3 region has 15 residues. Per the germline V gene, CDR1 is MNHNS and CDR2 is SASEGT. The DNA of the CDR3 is TGTGCCAGCAGTGAAGGGAGACAGGGCGGAGATACGCAGTATTTT. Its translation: CASSEGRQGGDTQYF.

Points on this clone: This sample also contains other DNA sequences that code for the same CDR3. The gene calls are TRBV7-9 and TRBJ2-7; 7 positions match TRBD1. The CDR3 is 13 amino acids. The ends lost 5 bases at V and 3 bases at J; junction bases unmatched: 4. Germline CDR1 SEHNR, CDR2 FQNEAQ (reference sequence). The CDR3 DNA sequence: TGTGCCAGCAGCCCGGGACAGTACTACGAGCAGTACTTC. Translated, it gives CASSPGQYYEQYF.

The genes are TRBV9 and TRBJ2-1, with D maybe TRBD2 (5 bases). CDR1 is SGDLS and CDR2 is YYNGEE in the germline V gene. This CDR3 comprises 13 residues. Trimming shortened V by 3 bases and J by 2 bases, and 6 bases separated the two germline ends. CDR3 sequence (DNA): TGTGCCAGCAGCGGGAGGCCCTACAATGAGCAGTTCTTC. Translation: CASSGRPYNEQFF.

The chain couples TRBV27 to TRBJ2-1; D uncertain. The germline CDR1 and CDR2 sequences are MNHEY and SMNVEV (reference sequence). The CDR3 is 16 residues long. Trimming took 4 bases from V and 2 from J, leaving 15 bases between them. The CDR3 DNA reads TGTGCCAGCAGTTCCCGGACCGGCATCCCCTACAATGAGCAGTTCTTC. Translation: CASSSRTGIPYNEQFF.

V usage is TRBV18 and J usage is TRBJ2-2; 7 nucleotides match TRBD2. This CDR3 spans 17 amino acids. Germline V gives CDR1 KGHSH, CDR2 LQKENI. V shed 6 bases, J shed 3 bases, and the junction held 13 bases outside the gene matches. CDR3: CASSFKGAGVHTGELFF. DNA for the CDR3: TGTGCCAGCTCTTTCAAGGGTGCGGGAGTGCACACCGGGGAGCTGTTTTTT.

CDR3 residues: CASSFGLSGSRNEQFF. DNA for the CDR3: TGTGCCAGCAGCTTCGGACTGAGCGGGAGTCGTAATGAGCAGTTCTTC. J is TRBJ2-1 and V is TRBV5-5, with 8 positions matching TRBD2. CDR1 SGHKS and CDR2 YYEKEE come from the germline V gene (reference sequence). This CDR3 comprises 16 residues. After removal of 2 bases from V and 7 bases from J, the junction contained 11 bases not matched to a gene.

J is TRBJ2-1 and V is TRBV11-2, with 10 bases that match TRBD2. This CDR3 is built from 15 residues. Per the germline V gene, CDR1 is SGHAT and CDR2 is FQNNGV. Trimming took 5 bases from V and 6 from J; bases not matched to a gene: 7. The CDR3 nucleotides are TGTGCCAGCAGCCCCAGGGTAGCGGGAGGCAATGAGCAGTTCTTC. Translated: CASSPRVAGGNEQFF.

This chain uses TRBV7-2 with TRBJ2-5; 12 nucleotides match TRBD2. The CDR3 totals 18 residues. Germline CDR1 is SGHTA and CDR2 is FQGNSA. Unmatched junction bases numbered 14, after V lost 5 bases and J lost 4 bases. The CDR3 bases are TGTGCCAGCAGCCTAAGGACTAGCGGGGACACCCGGGGAGAGACCCAGTACTTC. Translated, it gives CASSLRTSGDTRGETQYF. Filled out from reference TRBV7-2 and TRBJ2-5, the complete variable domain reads GAGVSQSPSNKVTEKGKDVELRCDPISGHTALYWYRQSLGQGLEFLIYFQGNSAPDKSGLPSDRFSAERTGGSVSTLTIQRTQQEDSAVYLCASSLRTSGDTRGETQYFGPGTRLLVL.

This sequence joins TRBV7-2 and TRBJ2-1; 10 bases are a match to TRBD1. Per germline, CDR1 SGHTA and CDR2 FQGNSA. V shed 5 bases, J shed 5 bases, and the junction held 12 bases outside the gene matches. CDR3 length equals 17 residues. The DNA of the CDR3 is TGTGCCAGCAGCCCGAACCACTTGACAGGGGGCGACAATGAGCAGTTCTTC. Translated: CASSPNHLTGGDNEQFF. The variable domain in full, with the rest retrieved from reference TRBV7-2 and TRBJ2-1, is GAGVSQSPSNKVTEKGKDVELRCDPISGHTALYWYRQSLGQGLEFLIYFQGNSAPDKSGLPSDRFSAERTGGSVSTLTIQRTQQEDSAVYLCASSPNHLTGGDNEQFFGPGTRLTVL.

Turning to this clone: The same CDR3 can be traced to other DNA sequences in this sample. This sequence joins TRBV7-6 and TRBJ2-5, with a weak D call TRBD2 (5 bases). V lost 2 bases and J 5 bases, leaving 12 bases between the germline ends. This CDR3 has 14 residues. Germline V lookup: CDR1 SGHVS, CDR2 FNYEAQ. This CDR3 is CASSLPGLGETQYF. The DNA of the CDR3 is TGTGCCAGCAGCTTACCCGGACTCGGCGAGACCCAGTACTTC.

The DNA of the CDR3 is TGCAGCGTTGAAGTCAGGGCCGAGGAAAAACTGTTTTTT. This codes for CSVEVRAEEKLFF. This chain links TRBV29-1 with TRBJ1-4; perhaps TRBD1 as D (5 bases). This CDR3 region has 13 residues. Trimming left V 1 base short and J 8 bases short, with 11 bases between. Germline loops: CDR1 SQVTM, CDR2 ANQGSEA.

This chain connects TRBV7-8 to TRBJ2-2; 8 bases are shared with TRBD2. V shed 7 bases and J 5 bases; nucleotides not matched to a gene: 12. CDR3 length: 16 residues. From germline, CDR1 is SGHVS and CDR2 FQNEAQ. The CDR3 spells CASTASGRRVTGELFF. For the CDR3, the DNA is TGTGCCAGCACCGCCAGCGGGAGACGCGTAACCGGGGAGCTGTTTTTT.

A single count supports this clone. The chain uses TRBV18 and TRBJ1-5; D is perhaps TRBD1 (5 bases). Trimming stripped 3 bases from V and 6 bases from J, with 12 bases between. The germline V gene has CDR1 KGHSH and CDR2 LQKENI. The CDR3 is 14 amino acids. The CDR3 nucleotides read TGTGCCAGCTCACCGGGACCGACGATTCAGCCCCAGCATTTT. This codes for CASSPGPTIQPQHF.

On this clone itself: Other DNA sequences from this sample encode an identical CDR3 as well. CDR3 in DNA: TGCGCCAGCAGCCAAGGACAGGGGGCGTACGAGCAGTACTTC. Its translation: CASSQGQGAYEQYF. The chain joins TRBV5-1 to TRBJ2-7; the match to TRBD1 covers 11 bases. The V gene's germline CDR1 is SGHRS and CDR2 YFSETQ. The V segment lost 4 bases and the J segment 4 bases; nucleotides outside the gene matches: 4. This CDR3 is 14 amino acids long.

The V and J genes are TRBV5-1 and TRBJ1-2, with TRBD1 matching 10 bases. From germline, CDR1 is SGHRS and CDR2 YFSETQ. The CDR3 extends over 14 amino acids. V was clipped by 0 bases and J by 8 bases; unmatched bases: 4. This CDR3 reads CASSLGQGAEGYTF. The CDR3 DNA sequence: TGCGCCAGCAGCTTGGGACAGGGGGCTGAGGGCTACACCTTC.

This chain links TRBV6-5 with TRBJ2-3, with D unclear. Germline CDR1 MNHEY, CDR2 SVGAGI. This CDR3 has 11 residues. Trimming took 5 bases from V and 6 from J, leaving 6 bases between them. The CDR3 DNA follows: TGTGCCAGCAGTCGCAGGGATACGCAGTATTTT. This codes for CASSRRDTQYF.

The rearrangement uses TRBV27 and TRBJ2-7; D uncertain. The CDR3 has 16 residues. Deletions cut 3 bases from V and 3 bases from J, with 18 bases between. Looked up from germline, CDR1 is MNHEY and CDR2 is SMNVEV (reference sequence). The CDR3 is CASSFSYSWESYEQYF. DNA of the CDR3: TGTGCCAGCAGTTTTTCGTATTCTTGGGAAAGCTACGAGCAGTACTTC.

CDR3 DNA: TGTGCCAGCTCACCTAACTCCATACGGGCAGATACGCAGTATTTT. Translated, it gives CASSPNSIRADTQYF. This chain connects TRBV18 to TRBJ2-3; D unclear. V lost 3 bases, J lost 4 bases, and 14 bases lay in between. This CDR3 has 15 residues. CDR1 is KGHSH, CDR2 LQKENI, per germline.

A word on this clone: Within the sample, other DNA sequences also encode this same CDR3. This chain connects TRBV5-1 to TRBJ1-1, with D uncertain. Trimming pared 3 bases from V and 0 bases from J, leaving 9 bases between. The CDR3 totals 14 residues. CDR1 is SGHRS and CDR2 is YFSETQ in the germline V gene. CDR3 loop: CASSSPGMNTEAFF. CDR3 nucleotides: TGCGCCAGCAGCTCCCCGGGCATGAACACTGAAGCTTTCTTT. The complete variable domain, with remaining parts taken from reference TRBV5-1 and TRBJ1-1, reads KAGVTQTPRYLIKTRGQQVTLSCSPISGHRSVSWYQQTPGQGLQFLFEYFSETQRNKGNFPGRFSGRQFSNSRSEMNVSTLELGDSALYLCASSSPGMNTEAFFGQGTRLTVV.

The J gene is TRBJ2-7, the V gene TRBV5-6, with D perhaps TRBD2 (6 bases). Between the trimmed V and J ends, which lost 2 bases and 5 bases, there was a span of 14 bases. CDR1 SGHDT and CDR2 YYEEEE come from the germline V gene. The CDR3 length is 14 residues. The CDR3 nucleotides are TGTGCCAGCAGCTTTGCGGGGCGAAGCCACGAGCAGTACTTC. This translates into CASSFAGRSHEQYF.

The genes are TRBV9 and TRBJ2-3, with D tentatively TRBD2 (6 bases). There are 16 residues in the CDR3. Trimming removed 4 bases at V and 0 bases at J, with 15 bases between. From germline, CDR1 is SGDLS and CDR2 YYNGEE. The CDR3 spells CASSPRTTQSTDTQYF. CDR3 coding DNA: TGTGCCAGCAGCCCACGGACTACCCAAAGCACAGATACGCAGTATTTT.

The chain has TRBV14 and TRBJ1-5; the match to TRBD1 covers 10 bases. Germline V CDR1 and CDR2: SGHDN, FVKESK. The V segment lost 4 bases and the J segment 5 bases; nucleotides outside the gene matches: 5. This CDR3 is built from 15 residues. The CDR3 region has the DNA TGTGCCAGCAGCCGACCGGGACAGGGGTATCAGCCCCAGCATTTT. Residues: CASSRPGQGYQPQHF.

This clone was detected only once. CDR3 protein: CASSFFRVQSRNTEAFF. The CDR3 coding sequence is TGTGCCAGCAGCTTTTTTCGGGTACAGAGCCGGAACACTGAAGCTTTCTTT. The chain couples TRBV7-9 to TRBJ1-1, with D hard to call. CDR3 length: 17 amino acids. CDR1 SEHNR and CDR2 FQNEAQ come from the germline V gene (reference sequence). Trimming removed 3 bases from V and 1 base from J, with 18 bases in between.

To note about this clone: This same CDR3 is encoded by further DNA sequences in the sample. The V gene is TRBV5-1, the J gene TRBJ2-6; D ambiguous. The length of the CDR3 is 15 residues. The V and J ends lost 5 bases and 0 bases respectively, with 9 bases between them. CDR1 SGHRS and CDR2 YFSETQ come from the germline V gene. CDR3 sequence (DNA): TGCGCCAGCAGTCCCAGACCCTCTGGGGCCAACGTCCTGACTTTC. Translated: CASSPRPSGANVLTF.

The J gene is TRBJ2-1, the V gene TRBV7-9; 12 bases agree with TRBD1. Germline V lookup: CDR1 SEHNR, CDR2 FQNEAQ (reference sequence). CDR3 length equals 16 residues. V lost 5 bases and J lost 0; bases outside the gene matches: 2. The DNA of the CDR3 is TGTGCCAGCAGCCGGGACAGGGGGCTCTCCTACAATGAGCAGTTCTTC. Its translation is CASSRDRGLSYNEQFF.

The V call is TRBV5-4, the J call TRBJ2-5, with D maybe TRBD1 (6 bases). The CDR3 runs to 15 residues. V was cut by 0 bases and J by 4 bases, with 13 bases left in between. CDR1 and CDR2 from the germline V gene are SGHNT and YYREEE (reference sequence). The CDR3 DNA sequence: TGTGCCAGCAGCTTGGACAGGGAAGAAGGAGAGACCCAGTACTTC. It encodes CASSLDREEGETQYF.